This passage covers 21 T cell receptor beta chains from one sample sequenced in a study of cytotoxic CD8 clonotypes in ibrutinib-treated CLL. Clones were read by immunoSEQ multiplex PCR, and TCRdb kept only the in-frame ones, dropping some. The profile shows about 130,000 clones, approximately 83% of them singletons. The source material was PBMCs, sampled after 24 months of ibrutinib treatment. The receptors here all came from a human donor with chronic lymphocytic leukemia.

The chain employs TRBV19 and TRBJ1-5; 9 positions match TRBD1. The germline CDR1 and CDR2 sequences are LNHDA and SQIVND (reference sequence). This CDR3 is 15 amino acids long. Trimming removed 1 base from V and 7 bases from J; junction bases left unmatched: 5. The CDR3 bases are TGTGCCAGTAGTATAGGGGACAGGGATCGCCAGCCCCAGCATTTT. Translated: CASSIGDRDRQPQHF.

The chain carries TRBV18 and TRBJ2-5; 7 nucleotides line up with TRBD2. Germline trimming cut 6 bases from V and 2 bases from J; bases unmatched to any gene: 9. There are 15 residues in the CDR3. From germline, CDR1 is KGHSH and CDR2 LQKENI. The CDR3 is CASSRGTVQQETQYF. The CDR3 nucleotides are TGTGCCAGCTCGCGGGGGACCGTACAACAAGAGACCCAGTACTTC.

The rearrangement uses TRBV5-1 and TRBJ1-1; possible D gene TRBD1, 6 bases. From germline, CDR1 is SGHRS and CDR2 YFSETQ. The V and J ends lost 4 bases and 4 bases respectively, with 11 bases between them. This CDR3 is 13 amino acids long. The chain's CDR3 is CASSVTGTTEAFF. The DNA of the CDR3 is TGCGCCAGCAGCGTTACAGGGACCACTGAAGCTTTCTTT.

The V call is TRBV2, the J call TRBJ1-1, with no clear D. Germline V gene lookup returns CDR1 SNHLY and CDR2 FYNNEI. Trimming left V 1 base short and J 5 bases short, with 8 bases between. The CDR3 contains 13 residues. CDR3 sequence: CASSEDWGTEAFF. The CDR3 DNA follows: TGTGCCAGCAGTGAAGATTGGGGAACTGAAGCTTTCTTT.

The J gene is TRBJ2-7, the V gene TRBV7-2; 7 bases agree with TRBD2. Germline V gene sequence: CDR1 SGHTA, CDR2 FQGNSA. CDR3 length: 13 amino acids. V shed 3 bases and J 6 bases; nucleotides not matched to a gene: 5. The CDR3 reads CASSFRSGGEQYF. CDR3 in DNA: TGTGCCAGCAGCTTCCGATCGGGAGGCGAGCAGTACTTC. Using reference TRBV7-2 and TRBJ2-7 for the parts outside the CDR3, the full variable domain is GAGVSQSPSNKVTEKGKDVELRCDPISGHTALYWYRQSLGQGLEFLIYFQGNSAPDKSGLPSDRFSAERTGGSVSTLTIQRTQQEDSAVYLCASSFRSGGEQYFGPGTRLTVT.

The chain carries TRBV28 and TRBJ2-5, with D possibly being TRBD2 (5 bases). The CDR3 length is 12 residues. V lost 8 bases to trimming and J lost 3 bases, with 10 bases between them. The germline gives CDR1 MDHEN, CDR2 SYDVKM. Here the CDR3 DNA reads TGTGCCAGCTTCGGAGGTAAAGAGACCCAGTACTTC. Encoded protein: CASFGGKETQYF. Based on the CDR3 plus reference TRBV28 and TRBJ2-5, the full variable domain is DVKVTQSSRYLVKRTGEKVFLECVQDMDHENMFWYRQDPGLGLRLIYFSYDVKMKEKGDIPEGYSVSREKKERFSLILESASTNQTSMYLCASFGGKETQYFGPGTRLLVL.

The rearrangement uses TRBV7-9 and TRBJ1-1; 7 bases align to TRBD1. Germline trimming cut 4 bases from V and 8 bases from J; bases unmatched to any gene: 4. The CDR3 runs to 12 residues. CDR1 and CDR2 (germline): SEHNR, FQNEAQ (reference sequence). CDR3 DNA sequence: TGTGCCAGCAGCTATCCCAGGGGGGAAGCTTTCTTT. Amino acids: CASSYPRGEAFF.

V usage is TRBV7-8 and J usage is TRBJ1-5; possibly TRBD1 for D (6 bases). Trimming removed 0 bases at V and 5 bases at J, with 11 bases between. The CDR3 length is 15 residues. Germline values: CDR1 SGHVS, CDR2 FQNEAQ. The CDR3: CASSLAGRGHQPQHF. CDR3 in DNA: TGTGCCAGCAGCTTAGCCGGCAGGGGCCATCAGCCCCAGCATTTT.

In regard to this clone: The sample carries other DNA sequences with the same CDR3. This chain uses TRBV20-1 with TRBJ2-7; a weak D match, TRBD1 (5 bases). Between the trimmed V and J ends, which lost 6 bases and 7 bases, there was a span of 13 bases. This CDR3 is built from 11 residues. Germline CDR1 is DFQATT and CDR2 is SNEGSKA (reference sequence). The CDR3 sequence: CSARQGYEQYF. The CDR3 nucleotides read TGCAGTGCAAGGCAGGGTTATGAGCAGTACTTC.

Only a few counts were recorded for this clone. The chain couples TRBV28 to TRBJ1-5, with D possibly being TRBD1 (6 bases). Germline V gene data show CDR1 as MDHEN and CDR2 as SYDVKM. Trimming took 6 bases from V and 6 from J, leaving 15 bases between them. This CDR3 has 14 residues. The CDR3 is CASSRGGARQPQHF. Here the CDR3 DNA reads TGTGCCAGCAGCCGTGGGGGGGCTCGTCAGCCCCAGCATTTT.

The chain employs TRBV18 and TRBJ2-7; 13 bases map to TRBD2. The CDR3 is 18 residues long. After removal of 5 bases from V and 2 bases from J, the junction contained 12 bases not matched to a gene. CDR1 and CDR2 (germline): KGHSH, LQKENI. The CDR3 loop reads CASSFLGLAGETTYEQYF. The CDR3 nucleotides are TGTGCCAGCTCATTTCTAGGACTAGCGGGAGAAACCACCTACGAGCAGTACTTC. The full variable domain, with the rest looked up from reference TRBV18 and TRBJ2-7, is NAGVMQNPRHLVRRRGQEARLRCSPMKGHSHVYWYRQLPEEGLKFMVYLQKENIIDESGMPKERFSAEFPKEGPSILRIQQVVRGDSAAYFCASSFLGLAGETTYEQYFGPGTRLTVT.

The chain recombines TRBV5-4 with TRBJ2-7; 10 bases agree with TRBD2. Germline-derived CDR1 and CDR2 are SGHNT and YYREEE (reference sequence). Unmatched junction bases numbered 8, after V lost 2 bases and J lost 6 bases. The CDR3 is made up of 15 amino acids. In DNA, the CDR3 is TGTGCCAGCAGCTTAAGGAGCGGGGGGGCTGGCGAGCAGTACTTC. Residues: CASSLRSGGAGEQYF. Drawing the rest from reference TRBV5-4 and TRBJ2-7, the complete variable domain is ETGVTQSPTHLIKTRGQQVTLRCSSQSGHNTVSWYQQALGQGPQFIFQYYREEENGRGNFPPRFSGLQFPNYSSELNVNALELDDSALYLCASSLRSGGAGEQYFGPGTRLTVT.

The V and J genes are TRBV20-1 and TRBJ2-7; perhaps TRBD2 as D (5 bases). The V gene lost 6 bases and the J gene lost 7 bases, with 10 bases spanning the gap. The CDR3 is made up of 10 amino acids. Germline V gene sequence: CDR1 DFQATT, CDR2 SNEGSKA (reference sequence). This chain's CDR3 is CSAGGLEQYF. CDR3 DNA sequence: TGCAGTGCGGGCGGGCTGGAGCAGTACTTC.

The chain employs TRBV6-4 and TRBJ2-5, with 10 bases lining up with TRBD2. Unmatched junction bases numbered 9, after V lost 6 bases and J lost 2 bases. The CDR3 contains 16 residues. Germline lookup yields CDR1 MRHNA and CDR2 SNTAGT. This chain's CDR3 is CASRATLAGLQETQYF. DNA of the CDR3: TGTGCCAGCAGGGCCACACTAGCGGGGCTACAAGAGACCCAGTACTTC.

J is TRBJ1-6 and V is TRBV7-9; no firm D call. The CDR3 has 16 residues. Between the trimmed V and J ends, which lost 5 bases and 7 bases, there was a span of 18 bases. The germline CDR1 and CDR2 sequences are SEHNR and FQNEAQ (reference sequence). The CDR3 nucleotides read TGTGCCAGCAGCCCTCCCCCCTACGTGGGCAATTCACCCCTCCACTTT. Translating it yields CASSPPPYVGNSPLHF.

This sequence joins TRBV6-5 and TRBJ1-5, with D hard to call. This CDR3 is 15 amino acids long. V was clipped by 0 bases and J by 0 bases, with 6 bases between them. Germline assignment: CDR1 MNHEY and CDR2 SVGAGI. The CDR3 DNA reads as TGTGCCAGCAGTTACTCCAGAAATAGCAATCAGCCCCAGCATTTT. Translation: CASSYSRNSNQPQHF.

V is TRBV5-1 and J is TRBJ2-3; tentative D call: TRBD2 (6 bases). This CDR3 has 16 amino acids. Trimming cost V 3 bases and J 2 bases, with 16 bases left between them. Germline V gene sequence: CDR1 SGHRS, CDR2 YFSETQ. As DNA, the CDR3 is TGCGCCAGCAGCTCCCTTGTGGAGGGGCCCACAGATACGCAGTATTTT. Protein sequence: CASSSLVEGPTDTQYF.

The chain carries TRBV7-8 and TRBJ1-6; 8 bases are a match to TRBD1. CDR3 length equals 15 residues. Germline V gives CDR1 SGHVS, CDR2 FQNEAQ. The V and J ends lost 6 bases and 14 bases, in that order; junction bases with no gene match: 15. CDR3 nucleotide sequence: TGTGCCAGCAGGCCAGGTGGGACAGGCGAATTCACCCTCCACTTT. Protein: CASRPGGTGEFTLHF.

The gene calls are TRBV6-1 and TRBJ2-7, with D perhaps TRBD1 (6 bases). The CDR3 sequence is 14 residues long. The germline V gene has CDR1 MNHNS and CDR2 SASEGT. V was clipped by 2 bases and J by 7 bases, with 15 bases between them. CDR3 sequence (DNA): TGTGCCAGCAGTGAACAGATGGGGCAGGGGGAGCAGTACTTC. Translating it yields CASSEQMGQGEQYF.

V is TRBV6-1 and J is TRBJ2-2; D remains unclear. Germline CDR1 MNHNS, CDR2 SASEGT. The CDR3 sequence is 14 residues long. V was clipped by 5 bases and J by 2 bases, with 9 bases between them. For the CDR3, the DNA is TGTGCCAGCAGTCGGCAGGAAAACACCGGGGAGCTGTTTTTT. It encodes CASSRQENTGELFF.

The chain employs TRBV28 and TRBJ1-4; D is unresolved. The CDR3 is 14 amino acids. Germline lookup yields CDR1 MDHEN and CDR2 SYDVKM. V was shortened by 4 bases and J by 8 bases, with 14 bases between the two germline ends. The CDR3 sequence: CASSSPTANEKLFF. CDR3 nucleotide sequence: TGTGCCAGCAGTTCTCCTACAGCCAACGAAAAACTGTTTTTT.